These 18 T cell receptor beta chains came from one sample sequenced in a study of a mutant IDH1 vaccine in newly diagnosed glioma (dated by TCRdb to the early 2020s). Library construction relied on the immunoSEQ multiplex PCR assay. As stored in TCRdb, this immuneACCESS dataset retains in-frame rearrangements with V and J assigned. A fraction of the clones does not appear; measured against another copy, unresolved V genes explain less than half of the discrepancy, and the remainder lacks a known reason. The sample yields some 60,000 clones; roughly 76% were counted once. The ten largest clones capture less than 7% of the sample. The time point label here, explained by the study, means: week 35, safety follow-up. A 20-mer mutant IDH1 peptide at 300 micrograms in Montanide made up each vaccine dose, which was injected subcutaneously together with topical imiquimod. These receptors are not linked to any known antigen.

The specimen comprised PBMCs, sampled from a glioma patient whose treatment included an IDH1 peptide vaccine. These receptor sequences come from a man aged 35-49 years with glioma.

CDR3 sequence reads: CASSSTAGTANTGELFF. As DNA, the CDR3 is TGTGCCAGTAGTAGCACAGCCGGGACGGCGAACACCGGGGAGCTGTTTTTT. The chain employs TRBV19 and TRBJ2-2; the D gene could be TRBD1 or TRBD2 (5 bases each). The V and J ends lost 4 bases and 0 bases respectively, with 15 bases between them. The CDR3 sequence is 17 residues long. Looked up from germline, CDR1 is LNHDA and CDR2 is SQIVND (reference sequence).

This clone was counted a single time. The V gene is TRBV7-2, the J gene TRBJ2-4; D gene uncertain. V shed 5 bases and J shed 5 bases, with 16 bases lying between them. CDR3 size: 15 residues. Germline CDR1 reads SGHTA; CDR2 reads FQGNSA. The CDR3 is CASSPGKGYENIQYF. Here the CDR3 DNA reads TGTGCCAGCAGCCCCGGCAAAGGGTATGAAAACATTCAGTACTTC.

The CDR3 sequence is CAILDRAGNTIYF. In DNA form, the CDR3 reads TGTGCCATCCTAGACAGGGCTGGAAACACCATATATTTT. The rearrangement links TRBV2 to TRBJ1-3; the match to TRBD1 covers 7 bases. Trimming took 10 bases from V and 2 from J; bases not matched to a gene: 5. CDR3 length: 13 residues. Germline CDR1 SNHLY, CDR2 FYNNEI.

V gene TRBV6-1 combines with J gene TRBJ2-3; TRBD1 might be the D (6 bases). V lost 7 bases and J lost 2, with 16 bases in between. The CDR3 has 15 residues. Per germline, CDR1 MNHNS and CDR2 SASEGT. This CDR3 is CASTWGTGPTDTQYF. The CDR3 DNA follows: TGTGCCAGCACCTGGGGAACAGGGCCCACAGATACGCAGTATTTT.

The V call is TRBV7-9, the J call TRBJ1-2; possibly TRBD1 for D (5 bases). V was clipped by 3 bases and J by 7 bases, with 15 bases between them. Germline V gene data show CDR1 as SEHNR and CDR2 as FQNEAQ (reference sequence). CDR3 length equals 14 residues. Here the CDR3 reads CASSFGRDWGGYTF. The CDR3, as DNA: TGTGCCAGCAGCTTCGGACGGGACTGGGGTGGCTACACCTTC.

The CDR3 loop is CASSVVVGGGGYTF. The CDR3 region has the DNA TGTGCCAGCAGCGTAGTGGTGGGAGGCGGTGGCTACACCTTC. The chain carries TRBV9 and TRBJ1-2; D gene uncertain. Trimming pared 0 bases from V and 7 bases from J, leaving 13 bases between. CDR3 length: 14 amino acids. The germline V gene has CDR1 SGDLS and CDR2 YYNGEE.

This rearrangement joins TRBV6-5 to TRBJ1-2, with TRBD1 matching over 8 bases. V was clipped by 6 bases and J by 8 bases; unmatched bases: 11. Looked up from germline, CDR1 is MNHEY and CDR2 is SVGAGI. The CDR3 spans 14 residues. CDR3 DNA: TGTGCCAGCAGCCGACAGGGGCGGGAAGGGGGCTACACCTTC. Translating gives CASSRQGREGGYTF.

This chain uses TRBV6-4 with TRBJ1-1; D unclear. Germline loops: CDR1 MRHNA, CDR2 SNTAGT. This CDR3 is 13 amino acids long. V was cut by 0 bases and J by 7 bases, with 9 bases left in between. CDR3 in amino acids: CASSDSTGIEAFF. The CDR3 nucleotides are TGTGCCAGCAGTGACTCCACTGGGATTGAAGCTTTCTTT.

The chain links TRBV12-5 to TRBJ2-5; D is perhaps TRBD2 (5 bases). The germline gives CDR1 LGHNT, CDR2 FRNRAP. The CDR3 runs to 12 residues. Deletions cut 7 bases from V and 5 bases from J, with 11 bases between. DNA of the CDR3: TGTGCTAGTGCCATGACGGGGGAGACCCAGTACTTC. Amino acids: CASAMTGETQYF.

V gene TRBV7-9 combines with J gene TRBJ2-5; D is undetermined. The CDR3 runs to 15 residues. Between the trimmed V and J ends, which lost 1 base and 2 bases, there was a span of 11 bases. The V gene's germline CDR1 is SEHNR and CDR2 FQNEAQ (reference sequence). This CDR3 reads CASSLVWQVQETQYF. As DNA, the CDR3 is TGTGCCAGCAGCTTAGTATGGCAGGTACAAGAGACCCAGTACTTC.

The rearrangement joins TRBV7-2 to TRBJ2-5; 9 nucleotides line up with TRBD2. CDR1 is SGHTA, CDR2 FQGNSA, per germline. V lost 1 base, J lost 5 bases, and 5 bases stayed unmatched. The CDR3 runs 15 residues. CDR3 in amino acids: CASSLERGARETQYF. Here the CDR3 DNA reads TGTGCCAGCAGCTTAGAGCGGGGGGCCAGGGAGACCCAGTACTTC.

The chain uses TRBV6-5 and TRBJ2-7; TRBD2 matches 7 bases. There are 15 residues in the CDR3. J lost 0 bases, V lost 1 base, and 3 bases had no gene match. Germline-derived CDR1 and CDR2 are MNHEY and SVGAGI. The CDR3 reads CASSYWASGSYEQYF. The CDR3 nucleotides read TGTGCCAGCAGTTACTGGGCTAGCGGCTCCTACGAGCAGTACTTC.

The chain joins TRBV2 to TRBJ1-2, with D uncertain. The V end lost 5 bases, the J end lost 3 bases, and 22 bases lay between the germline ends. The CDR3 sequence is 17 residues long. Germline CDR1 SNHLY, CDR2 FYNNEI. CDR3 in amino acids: CASSNEVEGFVDYGYTF. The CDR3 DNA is TGTGCCAGCAGTAATGAGGTAGAGGGCTTTGTCGACTATGGCTACACCTTC.

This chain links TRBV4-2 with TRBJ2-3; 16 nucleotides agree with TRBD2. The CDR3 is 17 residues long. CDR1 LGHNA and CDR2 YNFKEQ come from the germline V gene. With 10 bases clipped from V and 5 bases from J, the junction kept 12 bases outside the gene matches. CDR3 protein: CATRGGLAGGNGDTQYF. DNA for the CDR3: TGTGCCACCCGGGGGGGACTAGCGGGAGGGAACGGAGATACGCAGTATTTT.

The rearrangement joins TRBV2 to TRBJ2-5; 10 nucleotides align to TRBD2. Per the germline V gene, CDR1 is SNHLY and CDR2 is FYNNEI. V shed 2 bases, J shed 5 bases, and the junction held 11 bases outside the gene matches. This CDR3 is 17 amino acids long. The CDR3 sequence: CASSERSSGGRRETQYF. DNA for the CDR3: TGTGCCAGCAGTGAAAGAAGTAGCGGGGGGCGCCGGGAGACCCAGTACTTC. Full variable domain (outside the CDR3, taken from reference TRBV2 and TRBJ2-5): EPEVTQTPSHQVTQMGQEVILRCVPISNHLYFYWYRQILGQKVEFLVSFYNNEISEKSEIFDDQFSVERPDGSNFTLKIRSTKLEDSAMYFCASSERSSGGRRETQYFGPGTRLLVL.

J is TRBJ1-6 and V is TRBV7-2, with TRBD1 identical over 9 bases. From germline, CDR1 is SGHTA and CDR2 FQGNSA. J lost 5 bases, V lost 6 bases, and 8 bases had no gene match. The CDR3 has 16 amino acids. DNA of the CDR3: TGTGCCAGCAGGTTTCACACAGGGGGCAATAATTCACCCCTCCACTTT. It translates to CASRFHTGGNNSPLHF.

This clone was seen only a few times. This chain's CDR3 is CASTPLMLGYNEQFF. CDR3 DNA: TGTGCCAGCACCCCACTTATGTTGGGCTACAATGAGCAGTTCTTC. The V gene is TRBV14, the J gene TRBJ2-1; D gene unclear. V gave up 7 bases and J gave up 3 bases, with 16 bases separating them. CDR1 and CDR2 (germline): SGHDN, FVKESK. The CDR3 extends over 15 amino acids.

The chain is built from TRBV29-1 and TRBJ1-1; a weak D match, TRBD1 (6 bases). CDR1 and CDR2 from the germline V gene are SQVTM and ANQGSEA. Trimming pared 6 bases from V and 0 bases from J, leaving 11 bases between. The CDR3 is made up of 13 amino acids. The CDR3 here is CSVGQTMNTEAFF. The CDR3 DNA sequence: TGCAGCGTAGGACAGACAATGAACACTGAAGCTTTCTTT.